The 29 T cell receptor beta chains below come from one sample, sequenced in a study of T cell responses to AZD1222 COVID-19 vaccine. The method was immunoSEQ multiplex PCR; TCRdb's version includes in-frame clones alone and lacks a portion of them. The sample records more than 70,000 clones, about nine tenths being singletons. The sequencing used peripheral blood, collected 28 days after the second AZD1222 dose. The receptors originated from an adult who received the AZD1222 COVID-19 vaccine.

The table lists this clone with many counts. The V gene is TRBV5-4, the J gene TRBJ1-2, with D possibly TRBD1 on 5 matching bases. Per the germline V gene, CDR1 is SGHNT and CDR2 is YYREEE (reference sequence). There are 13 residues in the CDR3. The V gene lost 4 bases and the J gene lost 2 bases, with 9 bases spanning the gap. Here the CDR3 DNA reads TGTGCCAGCAGCGACCGGGACAACTATGGCTACACCTTC. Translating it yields CASSDRDNYGYTF. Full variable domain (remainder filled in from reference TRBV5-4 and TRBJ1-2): ETGVTQSPTHLIKTRGQQVTLRCSSQSGHNTVSWYQQALGQGPQFIFQYYREEENGRGNFPPRFSGLQFPNYSSELNVNALELDDSALYLCASSDRDNYGYTFGSGTRLTVV.

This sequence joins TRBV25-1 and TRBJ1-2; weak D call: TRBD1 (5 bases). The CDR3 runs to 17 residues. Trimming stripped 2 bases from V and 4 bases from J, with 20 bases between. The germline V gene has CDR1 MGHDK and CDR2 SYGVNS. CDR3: CASSEIHGTEESYGYTF. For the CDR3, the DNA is TGTGCCAGCAGTGAAATCCACGGGACGGAGGAGAGCTATGGCTACACCTTC.

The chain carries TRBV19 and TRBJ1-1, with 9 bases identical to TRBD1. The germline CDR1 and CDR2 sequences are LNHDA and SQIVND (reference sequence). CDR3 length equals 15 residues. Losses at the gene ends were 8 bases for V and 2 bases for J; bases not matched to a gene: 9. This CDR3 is CASRPYTGGNTEAFF. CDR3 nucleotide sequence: TGTGCCAGTCGACCCTACACAGGGGGCAACACTGAAGCTTTCTTT.

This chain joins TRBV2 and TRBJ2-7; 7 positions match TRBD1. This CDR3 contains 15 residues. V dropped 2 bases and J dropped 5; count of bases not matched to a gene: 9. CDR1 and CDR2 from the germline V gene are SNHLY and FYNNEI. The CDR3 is CASSEMGQGVNEQYF. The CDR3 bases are TGTGCCAGCAGTGAAATGGGGCAGGGGGTAAACGAGCAGTACTTC. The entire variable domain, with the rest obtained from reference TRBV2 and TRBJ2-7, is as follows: EPEVTQTPSHQVTQMGQEVILRCVPISNHLYFYWYRQILGQKVEFLVSFYNNEISEKSEIFDDQFSVERPDGSNFTLKIRSTKLEDSAMYFCASSEMGQGVNEQYFGPGTRLTVT.

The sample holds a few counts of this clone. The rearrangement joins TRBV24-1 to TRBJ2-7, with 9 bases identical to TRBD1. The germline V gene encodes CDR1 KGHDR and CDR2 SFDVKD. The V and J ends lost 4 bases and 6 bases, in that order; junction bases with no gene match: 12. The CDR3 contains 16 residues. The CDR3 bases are TGTGCCACCAGTGACCTGGGACAGGGCGTCACGTCCGAGCAGTACTTC. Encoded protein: CATSDLGQGVTSEQYF.

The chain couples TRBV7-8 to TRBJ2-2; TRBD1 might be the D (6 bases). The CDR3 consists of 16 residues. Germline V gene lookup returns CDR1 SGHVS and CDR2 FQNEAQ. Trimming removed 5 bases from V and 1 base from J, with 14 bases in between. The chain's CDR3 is CASSPDPGQNTGELFF. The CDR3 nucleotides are TGTGCCAGCAGCCCGGATCCGGGACAGAACACCGGGGAGCTGTTTTTT.

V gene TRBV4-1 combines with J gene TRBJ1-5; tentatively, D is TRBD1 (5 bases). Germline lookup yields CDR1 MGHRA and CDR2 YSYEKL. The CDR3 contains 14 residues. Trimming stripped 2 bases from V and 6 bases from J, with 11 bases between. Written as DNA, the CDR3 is TGCGCCAGCAGCCAAAAGGGGAGGAGTCAGCCCCAGCATTTT. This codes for CASSQKGRSQPQHF.

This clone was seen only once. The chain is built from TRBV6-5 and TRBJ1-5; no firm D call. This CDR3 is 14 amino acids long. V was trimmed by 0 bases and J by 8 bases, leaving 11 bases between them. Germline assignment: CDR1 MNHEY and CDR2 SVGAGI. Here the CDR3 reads CASSYSQAGKPQHF. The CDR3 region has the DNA TGTGCCAGCAGTTACTCTCAGGCTGGGAAGCCCCAGCATTTT.

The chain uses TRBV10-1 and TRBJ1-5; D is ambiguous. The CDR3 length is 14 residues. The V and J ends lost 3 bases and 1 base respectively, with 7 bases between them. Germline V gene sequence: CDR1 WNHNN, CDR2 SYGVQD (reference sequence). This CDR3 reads CASSEGTSNQPQHF. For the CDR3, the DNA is TGCGCCAGCAGTGAAGGTACAAGCAATCAGCCCCAGCATTTT.

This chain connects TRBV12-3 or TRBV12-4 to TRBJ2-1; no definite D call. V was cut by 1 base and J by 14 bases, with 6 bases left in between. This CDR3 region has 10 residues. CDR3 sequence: CASSLETKFF. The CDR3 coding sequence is TGTGCCAGCAGTTTAGAGACAAAGTTCTTC.

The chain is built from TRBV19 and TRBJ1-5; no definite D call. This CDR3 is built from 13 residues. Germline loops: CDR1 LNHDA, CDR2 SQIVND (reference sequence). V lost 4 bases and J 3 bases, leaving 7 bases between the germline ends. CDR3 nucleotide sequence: TGTGCCAGTAGTAAGGGATTCAATCAGCCCCAGCATTTT. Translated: CASSKGFNQPQHF.

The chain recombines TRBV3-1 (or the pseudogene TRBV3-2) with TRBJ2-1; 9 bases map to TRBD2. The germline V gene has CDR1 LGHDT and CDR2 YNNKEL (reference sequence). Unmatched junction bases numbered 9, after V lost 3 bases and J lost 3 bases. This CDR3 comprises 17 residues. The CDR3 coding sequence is TGTGCCAGCAGCCAGCTCAGCGGGAGGACCAACTACAATGAGCAGTTCTTC. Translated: CASSQLSGRTNYNEQFF.

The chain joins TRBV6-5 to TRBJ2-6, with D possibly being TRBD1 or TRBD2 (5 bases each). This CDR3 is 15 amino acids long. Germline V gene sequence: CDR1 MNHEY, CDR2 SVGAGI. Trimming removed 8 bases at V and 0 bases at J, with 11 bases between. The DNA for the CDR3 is TGTGCCAGCGAGAGAGGGGTCTCTGGGGCCAACGTCCTGACTTTC. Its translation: CASERGVSGANVLTF.

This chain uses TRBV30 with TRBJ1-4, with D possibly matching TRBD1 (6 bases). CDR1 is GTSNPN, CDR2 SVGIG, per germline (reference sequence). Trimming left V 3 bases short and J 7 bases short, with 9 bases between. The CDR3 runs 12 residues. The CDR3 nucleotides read TGTGCCTGGAGAAGGGGGAGTGAAAAACTGTTTTTT. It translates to CAWRRGSEKLFF. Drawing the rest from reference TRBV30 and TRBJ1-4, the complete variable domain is SQTIHQWPATLVQPVGSPLSLECTVEGTSNPNLYWYRQAAGRGLQLLFYSVGIGQISSEVPQNLSASRPQDRQFILSSKKLLLSDSGFYLCAWRRGSEKLFFGSGTQLSVL.

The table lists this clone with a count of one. This chain's CDR3 is CASSASGMNTEAFF. In nucleotides, the CDR3 is TGCGCCAGCAGCGCCTCAGGTATGAACACTGAAGCTTTCTTT. The J gene is TRBJ1-1, the V gene TRBV5-1; D not certain. This CDR3 is 14 amino acids long. Trimming shortened V by 4 bases and J by 0 bases, and 10 bases separated the two germline ends. Looked up from germline, CDR1 is SGHRS and CDR2 is YFSETQ.

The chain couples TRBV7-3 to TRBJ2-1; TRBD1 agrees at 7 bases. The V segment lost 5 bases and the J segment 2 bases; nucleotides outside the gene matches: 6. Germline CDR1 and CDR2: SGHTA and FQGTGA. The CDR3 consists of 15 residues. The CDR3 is CASSPGGATYNEQFF. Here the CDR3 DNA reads TGTGCCAGCAGCCCAGGGGGTGCGACCTACAATGAGCAGTTCTTC.

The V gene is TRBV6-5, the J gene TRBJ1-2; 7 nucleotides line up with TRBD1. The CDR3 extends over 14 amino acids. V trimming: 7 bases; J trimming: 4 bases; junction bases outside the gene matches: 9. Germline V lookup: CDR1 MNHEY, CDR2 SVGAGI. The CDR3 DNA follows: TGTGCCAGCACCCTGGACAGGAGAGGCTATGGCTACACCTTC. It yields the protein CASTLDRRGYGYTF.

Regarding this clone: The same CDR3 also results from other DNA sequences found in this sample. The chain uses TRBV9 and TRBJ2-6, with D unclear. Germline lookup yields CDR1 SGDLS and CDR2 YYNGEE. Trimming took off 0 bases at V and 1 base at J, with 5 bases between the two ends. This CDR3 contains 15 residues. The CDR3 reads CASSVGGSGANVLTF. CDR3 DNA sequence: TGTGCCAGCAGCGTAGGGGGATCTGGGGCCAACGTCCTGACTTTC.

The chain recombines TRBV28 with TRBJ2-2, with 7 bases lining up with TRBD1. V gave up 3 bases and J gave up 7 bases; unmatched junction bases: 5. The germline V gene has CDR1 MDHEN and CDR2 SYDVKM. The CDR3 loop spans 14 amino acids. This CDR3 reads CASSFGQGDGELFF. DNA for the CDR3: TGTGCCAGCAGTTTTGGGCAGGGGGACGGGGAGCTGTTTTTT.

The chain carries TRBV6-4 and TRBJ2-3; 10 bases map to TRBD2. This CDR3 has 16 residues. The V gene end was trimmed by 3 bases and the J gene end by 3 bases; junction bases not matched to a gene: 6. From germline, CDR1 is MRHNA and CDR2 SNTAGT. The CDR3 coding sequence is TGTGCCAGCAGTGAAGGGACTAGCGATTGGACAGATACGCAGTATTTT. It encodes CASSEGTSDWTDTQYF.

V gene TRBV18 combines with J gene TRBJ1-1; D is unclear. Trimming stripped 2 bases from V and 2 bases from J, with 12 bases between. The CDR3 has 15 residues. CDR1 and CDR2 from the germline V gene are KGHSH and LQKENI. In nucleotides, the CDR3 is TGTGCCAGCTCACCATTAATGAACAGAAACACTGAAGCTTTCTTT. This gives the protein CASSPLMNRNTEAFF.

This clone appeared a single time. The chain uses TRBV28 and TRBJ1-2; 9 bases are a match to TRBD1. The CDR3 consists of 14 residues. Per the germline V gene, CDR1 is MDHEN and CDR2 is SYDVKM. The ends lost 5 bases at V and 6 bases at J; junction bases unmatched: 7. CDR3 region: CASSPTGGADGYTF. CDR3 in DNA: TGTGCCAGCAGTCCCACAGGGGGCGCCGATGGCTACACCTTC.

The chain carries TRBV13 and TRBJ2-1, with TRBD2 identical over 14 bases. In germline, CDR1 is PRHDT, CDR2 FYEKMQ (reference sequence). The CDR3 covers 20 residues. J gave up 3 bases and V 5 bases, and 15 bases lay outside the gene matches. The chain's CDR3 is CASSPTFGLAGGGDYNEQFF. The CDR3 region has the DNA TGTGCCAGCAGCCCTACCTTCGGACTAGCGGGAGGTGGGGACTACAATGAGCAGTTCTTC.

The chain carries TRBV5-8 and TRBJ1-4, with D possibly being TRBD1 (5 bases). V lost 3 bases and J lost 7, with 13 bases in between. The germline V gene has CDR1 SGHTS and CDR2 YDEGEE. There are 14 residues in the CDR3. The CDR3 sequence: CASSSRDRREKLFF. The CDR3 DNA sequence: TGTGCCAGCAGCTCACGGGACCGTCGTGAAAAACTGTTTTTT.

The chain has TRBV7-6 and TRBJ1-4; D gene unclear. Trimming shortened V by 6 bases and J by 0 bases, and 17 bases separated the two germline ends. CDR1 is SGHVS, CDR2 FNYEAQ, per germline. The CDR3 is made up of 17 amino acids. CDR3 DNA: TGTGCCAGCAGTCATTCGTCCACGATTTCAACTAATGAAAAACTGTTTTTT. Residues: CASSHSSTISTNEKLFF.

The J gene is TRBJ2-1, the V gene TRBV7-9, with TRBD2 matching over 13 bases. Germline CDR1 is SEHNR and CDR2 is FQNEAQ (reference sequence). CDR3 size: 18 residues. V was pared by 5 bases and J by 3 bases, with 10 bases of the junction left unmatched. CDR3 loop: CASSPKILAGGFYNEQFF. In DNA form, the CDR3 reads TGTGCCAGCAGCCCGAAGATACTAGCGGGGGGGTTCTACAATGAGCAGTTCTTC.

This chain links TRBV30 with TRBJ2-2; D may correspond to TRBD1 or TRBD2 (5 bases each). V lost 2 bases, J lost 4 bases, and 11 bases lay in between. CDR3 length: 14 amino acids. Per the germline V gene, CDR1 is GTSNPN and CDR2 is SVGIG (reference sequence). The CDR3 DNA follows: TGTGCCTGGAGTATTCGGGGCGGCACCGGGGAGCTGTTTTTT. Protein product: CAWSIRGGTGELFF.

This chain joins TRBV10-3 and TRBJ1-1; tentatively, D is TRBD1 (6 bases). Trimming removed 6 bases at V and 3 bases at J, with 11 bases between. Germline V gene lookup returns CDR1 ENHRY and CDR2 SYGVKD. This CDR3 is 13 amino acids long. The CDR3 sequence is CAIRPRGDTEAFF. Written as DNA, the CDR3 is TGTGCCATCAGGCCCAGGGGCGACACTGAAGCTTTCTTT.

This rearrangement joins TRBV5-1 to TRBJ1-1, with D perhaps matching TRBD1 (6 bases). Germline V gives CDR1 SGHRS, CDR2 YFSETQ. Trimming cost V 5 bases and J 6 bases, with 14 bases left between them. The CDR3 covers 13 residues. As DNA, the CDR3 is TGCGCCAGCAGGGTCCGACAGGACTCTGAAGCTTTCTTT. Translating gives CASRVRQDSEAFF.